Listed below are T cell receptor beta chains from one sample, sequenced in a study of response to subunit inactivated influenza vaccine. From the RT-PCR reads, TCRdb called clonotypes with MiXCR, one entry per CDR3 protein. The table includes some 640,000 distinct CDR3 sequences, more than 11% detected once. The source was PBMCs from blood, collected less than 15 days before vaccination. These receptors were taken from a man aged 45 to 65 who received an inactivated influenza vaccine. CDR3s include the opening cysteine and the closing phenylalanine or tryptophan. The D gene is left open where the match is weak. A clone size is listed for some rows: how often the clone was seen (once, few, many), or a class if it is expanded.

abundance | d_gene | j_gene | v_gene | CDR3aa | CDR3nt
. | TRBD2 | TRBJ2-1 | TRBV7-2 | CASSIKAGGSEQFF | TGTGCCAGCAGCATTAAAGCGGGGGGATCTGAGCAGTTCTTC
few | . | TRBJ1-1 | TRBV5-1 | CASSLVRNNMNTEAFF | TGCGCCAGCAGCTTGGTAAGGAATAACATGAACACTGAAGCTTTCTTT
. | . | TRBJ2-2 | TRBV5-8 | CASSSRVVPGELFF | TGTGCCAGCTCGAGCAGGGTCGTTCCCGGGGAGCTGTTTTTT
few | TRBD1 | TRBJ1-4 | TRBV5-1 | CASSSTGGAEKLFF | TGCGCCAGCAGCTCGACAGGGGGCGCGGAAAAACTGTTTTTT
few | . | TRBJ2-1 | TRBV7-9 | CASSLALAAYNEQFF | TGTGCCAGCAGCTTAGCACTAGCTGCATACAATGAGCAGTTCTTC
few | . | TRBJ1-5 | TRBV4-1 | CASSARVSEQPQHF | TGCGCCAGCAGCGCCAGGGTTTCCGAACAGCCCCAGCATTTT
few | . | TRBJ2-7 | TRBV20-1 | CSAKVSYEQYF | TGCAGTGCTAAAGTCTCCTACGAGCAGTACTTC
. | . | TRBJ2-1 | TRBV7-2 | CASSSDLLGHNEQFF | TGTGCCAGCAGCTCCGACCTTTTGGGCCACAATGAGCAGTTCTTC
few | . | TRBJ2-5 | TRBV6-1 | CASSGLQGNQETQYF | TGTGCCAGCAGTGGGTTACAGGGAAACCAAGAGACCCAGTACTTC
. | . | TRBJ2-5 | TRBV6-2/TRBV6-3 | CASSSRVLETQYF | TGTGCCAGCAGTTCCCGGGTACTCGAGACCCAGTACTTC
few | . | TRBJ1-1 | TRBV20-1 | CSARNGRAWNTEAFF | TGCAGTGCTAGAAACGGGCGGGCCTGGAACACTGAAGCTTTCTTT
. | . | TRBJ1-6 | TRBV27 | CASSLSRGYNSPLHF | TGTGCCAGCAGTTTGTCTAGGGGGTATAATTCACCCCTCCACTTT
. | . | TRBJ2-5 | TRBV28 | CASSFPVRQTQHF | TGTGCCAGCAGTTTTCCCGTCCGGCAGACCCAGCACTTC
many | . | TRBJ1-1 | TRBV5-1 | CASSTQGNTEAFF | TGCGCCAGCAGCACACAGGGAAATACTGAAGCTTTCTTT
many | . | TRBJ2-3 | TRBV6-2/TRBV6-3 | CASSYVYGTDTQYF | TGTGCCAGCAGTTACGTCTACGGCACAGATACGCAGTATTTT
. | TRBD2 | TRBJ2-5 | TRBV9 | CASSGGVTSGGRTQYF | TGTGCCAGCAGCGGTGGGGTGACTAGCGGAGGCCGAACCCAGTACTTC
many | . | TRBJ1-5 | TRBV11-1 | CASSPGTALGSRNQPQHF | TGTGCCAGCAGCCCAGGGACCGCGCTCGGGTCTAGGAATCAGCCCCAGCATTTT